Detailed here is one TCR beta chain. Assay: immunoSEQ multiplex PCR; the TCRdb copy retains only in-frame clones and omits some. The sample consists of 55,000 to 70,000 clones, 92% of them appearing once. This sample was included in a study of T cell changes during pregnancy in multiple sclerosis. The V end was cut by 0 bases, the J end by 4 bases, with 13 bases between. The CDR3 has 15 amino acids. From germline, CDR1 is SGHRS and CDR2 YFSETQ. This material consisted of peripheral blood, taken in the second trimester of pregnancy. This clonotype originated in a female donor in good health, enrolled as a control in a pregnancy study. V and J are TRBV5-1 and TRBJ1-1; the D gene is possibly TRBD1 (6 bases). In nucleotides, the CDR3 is TGCGCCAGCAGCTTGGTGGGACAAGGAATCACTGAAGCTTTCTTT. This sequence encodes CASSLVGQGITEAFF.